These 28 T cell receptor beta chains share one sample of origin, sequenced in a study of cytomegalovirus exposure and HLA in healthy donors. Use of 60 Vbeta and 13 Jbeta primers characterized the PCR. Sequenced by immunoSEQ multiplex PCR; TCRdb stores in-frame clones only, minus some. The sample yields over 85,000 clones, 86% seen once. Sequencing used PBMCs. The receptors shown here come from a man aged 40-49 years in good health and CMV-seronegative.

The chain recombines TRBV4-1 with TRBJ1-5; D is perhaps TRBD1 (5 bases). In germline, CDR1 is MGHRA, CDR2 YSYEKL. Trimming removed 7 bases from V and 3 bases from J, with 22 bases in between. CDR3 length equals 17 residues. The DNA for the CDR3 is TGCGCCAGCACTCAAGGGGTGGCGGGGCAACACAATCAGCCCCAGCATTTT. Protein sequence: CASTQGVAGQHNQPQHF.

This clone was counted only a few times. CDR3 bases: TGTGCCAGCTCATCCGGACAGGGTCTGGTGCAGTACTTC. Its protein product is CASSSGQGLVQYF. The chain combines TRBV18 with TRBJ2-7, with 8 bases lining up with TRBD1. Germline V CDR1 and CDR2: KGHSH, LQKENI. V lost 5 bases and J lost 9; bases outside the gene matches: 9. The CDR3 sequence is 13 residues long.

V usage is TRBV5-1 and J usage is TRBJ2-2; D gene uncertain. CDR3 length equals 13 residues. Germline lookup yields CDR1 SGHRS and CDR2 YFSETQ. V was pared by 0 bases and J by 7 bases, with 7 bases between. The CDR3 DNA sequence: TGCGCCAGCAGCTTGGCTCCGTTCGGGGAGCTGTTTTTT. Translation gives CASSLAPFGELFF.

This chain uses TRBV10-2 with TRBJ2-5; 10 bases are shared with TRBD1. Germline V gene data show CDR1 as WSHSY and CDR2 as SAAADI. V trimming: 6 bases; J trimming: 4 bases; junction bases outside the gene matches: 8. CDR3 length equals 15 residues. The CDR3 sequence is CASRVRDRGPETQYF. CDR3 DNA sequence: TGCGCCAGCAGAGTACGGGACAGGGGACCAGAGACCCAGTACTTC.

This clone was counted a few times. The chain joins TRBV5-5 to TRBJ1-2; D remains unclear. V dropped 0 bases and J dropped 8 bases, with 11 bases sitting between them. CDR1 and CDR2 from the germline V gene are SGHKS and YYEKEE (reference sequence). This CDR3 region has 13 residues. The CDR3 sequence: CASSLERFGGYTF. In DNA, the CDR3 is TGTGCCAGCAGCTTGGAACGTTTTGGCGGCTACACCTTC. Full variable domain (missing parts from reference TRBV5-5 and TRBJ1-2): DAGVTQSPTHLIKTRGQQVTLRCSPISGHKSVSWYQQVLGQGPQFIFQYYEKEERGRGNFPDRFSARQFPNYSSELNVNALLLGDSALYLCASSLERFGGYTFGSGTRLTVV.

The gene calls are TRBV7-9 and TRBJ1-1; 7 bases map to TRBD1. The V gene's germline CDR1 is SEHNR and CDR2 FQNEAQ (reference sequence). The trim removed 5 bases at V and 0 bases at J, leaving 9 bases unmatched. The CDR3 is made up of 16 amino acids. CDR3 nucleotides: TGTGCCAGCAGCCCCCGGACAGGAAATGTGAACACTGAAGCTTTCTTT. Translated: CASSPRTGNVNTEAFF.

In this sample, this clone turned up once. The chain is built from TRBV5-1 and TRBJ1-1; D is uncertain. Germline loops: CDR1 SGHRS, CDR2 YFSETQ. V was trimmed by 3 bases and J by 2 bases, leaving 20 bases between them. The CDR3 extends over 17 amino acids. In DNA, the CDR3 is TGCGCCAGCAGCTCCAGTACTAGTGTGTTATTAAACACTGAAGCTTTCTTT. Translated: CASSSSTSVLLNTEAFF.

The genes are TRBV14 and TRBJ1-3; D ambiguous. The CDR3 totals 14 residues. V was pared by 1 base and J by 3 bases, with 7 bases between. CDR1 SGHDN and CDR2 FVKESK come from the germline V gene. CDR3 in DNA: TGTGCCAGCAGCCAAGGAGGTTATGGAAACACCATATATTTT. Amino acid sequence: CASSQGGYGNTIYF.

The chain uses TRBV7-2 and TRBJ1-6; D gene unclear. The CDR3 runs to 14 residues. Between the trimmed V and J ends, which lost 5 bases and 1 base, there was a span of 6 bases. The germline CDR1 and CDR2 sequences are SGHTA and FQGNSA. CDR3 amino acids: CASSPSSYNSPLHF. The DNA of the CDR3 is TGTGCCAGCAGCCCCTCTTCCTATAATTCACCCCTCCACTTT.

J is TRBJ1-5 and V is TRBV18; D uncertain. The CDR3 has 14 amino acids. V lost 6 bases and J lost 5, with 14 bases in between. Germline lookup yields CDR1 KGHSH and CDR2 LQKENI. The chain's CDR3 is CASSPVARDQPQHF. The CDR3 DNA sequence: TGTGCCAGCTCCCCCGTGGCCCGGGATCAGCCCCAGCATTTT.

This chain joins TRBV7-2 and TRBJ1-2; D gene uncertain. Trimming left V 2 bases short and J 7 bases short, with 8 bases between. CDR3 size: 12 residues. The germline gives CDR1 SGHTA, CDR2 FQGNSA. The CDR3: CASSLLRVGYTF. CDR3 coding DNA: TGTGCCAGCAGCTTACTTCGGGTTGGCTACACCTTC.

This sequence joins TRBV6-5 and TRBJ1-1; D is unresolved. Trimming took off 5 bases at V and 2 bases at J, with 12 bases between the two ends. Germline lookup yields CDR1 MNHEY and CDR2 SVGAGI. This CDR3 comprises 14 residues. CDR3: CASSLSAENTEAFF. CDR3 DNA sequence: TGTGCCAGCAGTCTTTCCGCGGAAAACACTGAAGCTTTCTTT.

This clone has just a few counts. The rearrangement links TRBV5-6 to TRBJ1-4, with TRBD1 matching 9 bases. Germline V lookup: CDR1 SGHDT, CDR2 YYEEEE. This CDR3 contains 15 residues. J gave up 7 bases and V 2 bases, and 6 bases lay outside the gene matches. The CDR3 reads CASSLTGGYGEKLFF. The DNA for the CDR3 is TGTGCCAGCAGCTTAACAGGGGGCTACGGTGAAAAACTGTTTTTT. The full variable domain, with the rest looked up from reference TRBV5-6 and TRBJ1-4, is DAGVTQSPTHLIKTRGQQVTLRCSPKSGHDTVSWYQQALGQGPQFIFQYYEEEERQRGNFPDRFSGHQFPNYSSELNVNALLLGDSALYLCASSLTGGYGEKLFFGSGTQLSVL.

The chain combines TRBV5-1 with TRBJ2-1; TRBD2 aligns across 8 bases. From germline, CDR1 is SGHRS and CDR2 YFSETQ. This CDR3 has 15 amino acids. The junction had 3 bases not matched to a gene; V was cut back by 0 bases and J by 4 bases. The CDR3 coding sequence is TGCGCCAGCAGCTTGGAGCGGGGGTTTTACAATGAGCAGTTCTTC. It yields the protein CASSLERGFYNEQFF.

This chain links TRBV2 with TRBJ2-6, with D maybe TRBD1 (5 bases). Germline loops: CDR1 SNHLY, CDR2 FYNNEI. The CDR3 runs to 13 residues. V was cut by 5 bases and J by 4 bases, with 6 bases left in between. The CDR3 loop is CASSYRGANVLTF. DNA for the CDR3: TGTGCCAGCAGTTACAGGGGGGCCAACGTCCTGACTTTC.

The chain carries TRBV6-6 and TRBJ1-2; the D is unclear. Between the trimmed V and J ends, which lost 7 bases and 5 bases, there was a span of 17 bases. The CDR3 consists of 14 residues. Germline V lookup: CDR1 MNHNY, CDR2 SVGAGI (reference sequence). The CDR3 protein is CASTQRGMVYGYTF. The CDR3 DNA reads TGTGCCAGCACCCAGAGAGGGATGGTGTATGGCTACACCTTC.

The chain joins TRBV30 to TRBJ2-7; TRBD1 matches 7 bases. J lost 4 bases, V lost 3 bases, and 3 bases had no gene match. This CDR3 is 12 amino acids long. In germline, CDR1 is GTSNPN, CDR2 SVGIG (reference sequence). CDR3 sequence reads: CAWRTGIYEQYF. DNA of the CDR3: TGTGCCTGGAGGACAGGGATATACGAGCAGTACTTC. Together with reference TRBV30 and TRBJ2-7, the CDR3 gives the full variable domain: SQTIHQWPATLVQPVGSPLSLECTVEGTSNPNLYWYRQAAGRGLQLLFYSVGIGQISSEVPQNLSASRPQDRQFILSSKKLLLSDSGFYLCAWRTGIYEQYFGPGTRLTVT.

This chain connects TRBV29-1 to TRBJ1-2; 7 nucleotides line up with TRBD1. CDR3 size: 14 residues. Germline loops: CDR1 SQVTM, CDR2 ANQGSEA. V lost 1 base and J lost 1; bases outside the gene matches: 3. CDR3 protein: CSVEGTGDNYGYTF. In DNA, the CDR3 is TGCAGCGTTGAAGGGACAGGTGATAACTATGGCTACACCTTC.

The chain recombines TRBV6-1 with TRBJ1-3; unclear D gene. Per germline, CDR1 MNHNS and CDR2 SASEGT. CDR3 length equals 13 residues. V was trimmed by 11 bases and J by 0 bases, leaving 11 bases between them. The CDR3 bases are TGTGCCTCCGGGGAGACCTCTGGAAACACCATATATTTT. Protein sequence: CASGETSGNTIYF.

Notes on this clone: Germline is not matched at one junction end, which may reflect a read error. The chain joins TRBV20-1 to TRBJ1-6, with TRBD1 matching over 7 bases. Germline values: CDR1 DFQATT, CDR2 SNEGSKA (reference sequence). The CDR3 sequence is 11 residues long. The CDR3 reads CSARDRDRAIF. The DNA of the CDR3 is TGCAGTGCTAGAGACCGGGACAGAGCAATTTTT.

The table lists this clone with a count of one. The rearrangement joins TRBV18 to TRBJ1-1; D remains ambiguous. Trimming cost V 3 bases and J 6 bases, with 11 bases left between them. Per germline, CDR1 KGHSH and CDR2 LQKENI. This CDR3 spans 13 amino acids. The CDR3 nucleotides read TGTGCCAGCTCACCGGCCGCAATGGCTGAAGCTTTCTTT. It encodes CASSPAAMAEAFF.

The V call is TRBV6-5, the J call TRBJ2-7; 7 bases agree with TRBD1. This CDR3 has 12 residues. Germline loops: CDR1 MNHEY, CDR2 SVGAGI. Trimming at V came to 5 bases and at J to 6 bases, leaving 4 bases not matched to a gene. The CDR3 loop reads CASSRQGSEQYF. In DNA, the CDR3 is TGTGCCAGCAGTCGACAGGGTTCCGAGCAGTACTTC.

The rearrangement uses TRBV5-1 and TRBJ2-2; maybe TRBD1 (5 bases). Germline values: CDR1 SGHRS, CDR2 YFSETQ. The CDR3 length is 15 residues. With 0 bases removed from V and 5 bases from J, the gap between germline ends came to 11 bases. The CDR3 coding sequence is TGCGCCAGCAGCTTGGATCAGGGAAGGACCGGGGAGCTGTTTTTT. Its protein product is CASSLDQGRTGELFF.

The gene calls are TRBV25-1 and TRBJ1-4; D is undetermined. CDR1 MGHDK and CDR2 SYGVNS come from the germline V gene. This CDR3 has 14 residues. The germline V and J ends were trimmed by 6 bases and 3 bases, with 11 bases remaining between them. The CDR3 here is CASRGVGANEKLFF. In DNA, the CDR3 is TGTGCCAGCAGAGGAGTCGGGGCTAATGAAAAACTGTTTTTT.

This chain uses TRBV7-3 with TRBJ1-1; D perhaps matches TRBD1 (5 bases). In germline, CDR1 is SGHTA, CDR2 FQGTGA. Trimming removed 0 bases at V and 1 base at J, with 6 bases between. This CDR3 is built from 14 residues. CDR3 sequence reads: CASSLTQGNTEAFF. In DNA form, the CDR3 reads TGTGCCAGCAGCTTAACCCAGGGGAACACTGAAGCTTTCTTT.

The CDR3 loop is CASRDRAGETQYF. The CDR3, as DNA: TGTGCCAGCAGGGACAGGGCGGGCGAGACGCAGTATTTT. The chain recombines TRBV5-8 with TRBJ2-3; 8 nucleotides agree with TRBD1. Germline CDR1 reads SGHTS; CDR2 reads YDEGEE. The CDR3 spans 13 residues. V shed 5 bases, J shed 9 bases, and the junction held 8 bases outside the gene matches.

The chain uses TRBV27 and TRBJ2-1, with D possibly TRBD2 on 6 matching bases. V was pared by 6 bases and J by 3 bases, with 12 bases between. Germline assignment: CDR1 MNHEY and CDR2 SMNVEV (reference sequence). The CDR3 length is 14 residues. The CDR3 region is CASRGGHIYNEQFF. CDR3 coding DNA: TGTGCCAGCAGGGGAGGACACATCTACAATGAGCAGTTCTTC.

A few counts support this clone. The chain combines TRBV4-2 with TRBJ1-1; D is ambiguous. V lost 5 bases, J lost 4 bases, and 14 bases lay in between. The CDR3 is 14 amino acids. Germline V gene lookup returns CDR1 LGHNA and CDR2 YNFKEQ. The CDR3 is CASSVRSYGTEAFF. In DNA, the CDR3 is TGTGCCAGCAGCGTCCGGAGTTACGGCACTGAAGCTTTCTTT.